This T cell receptor beta chain originates from a study of cytomegalovirus exposure and HLA in healthy donors (dated 2017 in TCRdb). In the study overall: A later analysis indicated that the 120 validation repertoires were generated on the platform also employed for the 700 or so repertoires of the first cohort. To predict cytomegalovirus infection status, the study brought together high-throughput TCR immunosequencing, statistical association of individual TCRs with disease status, and machine learning. Besides the first cohort of under 700 subjects, a separate validation cohort made up of 120 different subjects was used. The study aimed to test whether signatures of past pathogen exposure could be identified by cataloging public T cell receptors. The research as a whole found: While some public TCRs were present in many individuals, most TCR sequences turned up only very rarely across donors. It was suggested by the authors that the approach could potentially be generalized to other disease states and immunological phenotypes. A later analysis found that TCRs clustered in the first cohort also tended to co-occur in the roughly 120 validation repertoires, with 94% of cluster scores above 0. The classifier was reported to diagnose cytomegalovirus status with high specificity and sensitivity in both the original cohort and the validation cohort. A few of the identified cytomegalovirus-associated TCR beta chains were confirmed in vitro to be specific for cytomegalovirus antigens. A later analysis had no HLA typing for the validation cohort, so co-occurrence there was scored across all 110 or so repertoires. The study gave a list of over 150 TCR beta chains associated with cytomegalovirus.

As for this clone: Its antigen remains unidentified. No base quality values were provided; no much bigger clone lies one nucleotide off.

Preparation of the library involved the immunoSEQ multiplex PCR assay. Regarding the original processing steps: A statistical classification framework was developed to diagnose cytomegalovirus status using the catalog of TCR beta chain sequences. TCRdb holds this immuneACCESS table with in-frame rearrangements only. Some clones are missing; in checked studies, unresolved V genes explain under half, and the rest has no known cause. V, J and clone size derive from that table, while D and trimming were established from the DNA sequence. In all, the sample holds around 55,000 clones, and over 75% of those were seen once. The top ten clonotypes cover about 3% of the sample. Separate from the roughly 700-subject first cohort, the validation cohort of roughly 110 subjects was the group to which the donors belonged. V is clipped by 7 bases and J by 6 bases, and the sequence between their germline boundaries is 19 bases long. The CDR3 runs 15 residues from the cysteine to the phenylalanine. The entry retains the CDR3 DNA only, 45 bases that are in frame from base 1. The germline V gene supplies CDR1 MDHEN and CDR2 SYDVKM.

The TCR comes from a man aged 18 to 30 in good health and CMV-seronegative. The sequenced sample consisted of PBMCs. The receptor chain draws on TRBV28 and TRBJ1-5, with no reliable assignment of the D segment. The DNA sequence is TGTGCCAGCATTTCTGGATCTATAGCAGTTCAGCCCCAGCATTTT. This yields the protein CASISGSIAVQPQHF.